This T cell receptor beta chain was retrieved from a study of T cell repertoires in cytomegalovirus infection (dated 2019 in TCRdb). The study in broad terms: Recently identified HLA-C-restricted CMV epitopes, whose presentation resists viral immunomodulation, were targeted by peptide stimulations together with well-studied HLA-B-restricted epitopes. The HLA type of each donor mattered for the analysis, because public TCR beta signatures pointed to carriage of CMV infection along with the matching HLA type. Study-level results and caveats: Carriers of CMV infection plus the relevant HLA type were discriminated by the cumulative frequency of public TCR beta family members in the study cohort and in an independent roughly 380-donor cohort. The ex vivo response was dominated by HLA-C-restricted CMV-specific TCR beta clonotypes, and the single most frequent clonotype in two of eight donors was supplied by these HLA-C-restricted clonotypes.

As to this clonotype: Its antigen specificity is not known. There are no base qualities to consult, and no much larger clone falls within one base.

Read against the paper, the sample's treatment or condition label means: in vitro stimulation with specific CMV peptide epitopes to enrich CMV-specific T cells. The sample was run on an Illumina HiSeq 1500. The public reads were reprocessed in TCRdb via fastp at Q25 and MiXCR, keeping in-frame beta chains. Rows with a matching CDR3 protein are joined into one entry that keeps the most common DNA and genes. The sample records about 900,000 distinct CDR3 sequences, under 40% of which are singletons. About an eighth of the sample is held by the ten biggest clonotypes. As encoded in the germline V gene, CDR1 is MNHEY while CDR2 is SVGEGT. From the cysteine up to the phenylalanine, the CDR3 has a length of 16 residues. Only the CDR3 DNA is retained, 48 bases long and in frame from the first base. Trimming leaves V shorter by 6 bases and J shorter by 8 bases, with the junction holding 12 bases beyond the gene matches.

The chain is encoded by TRBV6-2 or TRBV6-3 joined to TRBJ2-1; the junction holds 11 bases that match TRBD1. This specimen consisted of cultured CD8+ T cells from PBMCs, obtained from culture after CMV antigen stimulation. This TCR was recovered from a human donor in good health (CMV status not recorded). Some clones in this sample may be carry-over from other donors' samples. DNA sequence: TGTGCCAGCAGCCCTCGAGGGACAGGGGGTTACGATGAGCAGTTCTTC. It specifies CASSPRGTGGYDEQFF.